This passage covers 12 T cell receptor beta chains from one sample sequenced in a study of control samples from healthy donors and cancer patients. TCRdb's copy holds only in-frame clones and misses some; the assay was immunoSEQ multiplex PCR. Of roughly 180,000 clones detected, approximately 94% appear once; the ten largest clones hold about 1.5%. The sample consisted of blood. Receptors originate from a woman aged 18-29 years in good health.

This chain links TRBV27 with TRBJ2-3, with D uncertain. This CDR3 region has 11 residues. V was cut by 5 bases and J by 3 bases, with 3 bases left in between. Germline CDR1 MNHEY, CDR2 SMNVEV (reference sequence). The CDR3 here is CASSTTDTQYF. The CDR3 nucleotides are TGTGCCAGCAGTACAACAGATACGCAGTATTTT.

This chain uses TRBV2 with TRBJ1-2; no firm D call. CDR1 SNHLY and CDR2 FYNNEI come from the germline V gene. With 6 bases removed from V and 5 bases from J, the gap between germline ends came to 10 bases. The CDR3 extends over 12 amino acids. CDR3 coding DNA: TGTGCCAGCAGGCGGCTCCCATATGGCTACACCTTC. This sequence encodes CASRRLPYGYTF.

The rearrangement links TRBV24-1 to TRBJ2-1; tentatively, D is TRBD1 (5 bases). V dropped 2 bases and J dropped 5 bases, with 9 bases sitting between them. CDR3 length: 14 residues. Germline loops: CDR1 KGHDR, CDR2 SFDVKD. CDR3 sequence: CATSDWARDNEQFF. The CDR3 region has the DNA TGTGCCACCAGTGATTGGGCCAGGGACAATGAGCAGTTCTTC.

The chain has TRBV5-6 and TRBJ1-5; unclear D gene. Germline loops: CDR1 SGHDT, CDR2 YYEEEE. The CDR3 consists of 13 residues. The V and J ends lost 0 bases and 6 bases respectively, with 7 bases between them. CDR3 amino acids: CASSLERGQPQHF. The CDR3 DNA follows: TGTGCCAGCAGCTTGGAGAGAGGTCAGCCCCAGCATTTT. The whole variable domain, filled in from reference TRBV5-6 and TRBJ1-5, reads DAGVTQSPTHLIKTRGQQVTLRCSPKSGHDTVSWYQQALGQGPQFIFQYYEEEERQRGNFPDRFSGHQFPNYSSELNVNALLLGDSALYLCASSLERGQPQHFGDGTRLSIL.

The chain uses TRBV13 and TRBJ1-1, with TRBD1 matching 9 bases. The CDR3 covers 13 residues. Germline V gene sequence: CDR1 PRHDT, CDR2 FYEKMQ (reference sequence). Trimming removed 4 bases from V and 10 bases from J; junction bases left unmatched: 7. The CDR3 sequence: CASSSYRGQRAFF. In nucleotides, the CDR3 is TGTGCCAGCAGCTCCTACAGGGGGCAGAGAGCTTTCTTT.

This clone was picked up one time. The gene calls are TRBV6-5 and TRBJ2-7; tentatively, D is TRBD1 or TRBD2 (5 bases each). The CDR3 consists of 15 residues. Germline V gene data show CDR1 as MNHEY and CDR2 as SVGAGI. V lost 6 bases and J 2 bases, leaving 17 bases between the germline ends. In DNA form, the CDR3 reads TGTGCCAGCAGGCCGCCCCGAGGGGTAGCCTACGAGCAGTACTTC. This codes for CASRPPRGVAYEQYF.

This clone came up once. The chain is built from TRBV19 and TRBJ1-4; unclear D gene. Deletions cut 3 bases from V and 10 bases from J, with 12 bases between. Germline CDR1 and CDR2: LNHDA and SQIVND (reference sequence). There are 13 residues in the CDR3. This CDR3 is CASSIEGYAKLFF. The CDR3 DNA reads as TGTGCCAGTAGTATCGAAGGCTACGCAAAACTGTTTTTT.

V usage is TRBV5-1 and J usage is TRBJ2-1; TRBD2 aligns across 10 bases. The germline CDR1 and CDR2 sequences are SGHRS and YFSETQ. V lost 6 bases to trimming and J lost 6 bases; unmatched junction nucleotides: 9. This CDR3 is built from 15 residues. The chain's CDR3 is CASNPGTSVLNEQFF. The DNA for the CDR3 is TGCGCCAGCAACCCGGGGACTAGCGTACTCAATGAGCAGTTCTTC.

The chain combines TRBV27 with TRBJ2-7; 11 bases match TRBD2. The length of the CDR3 is 15 residues. Trimming cost V 8 bases and J 2 bases; bases outside gene matches: 8. Germline V gene data show CDR1 as MNHEY and CDR2 as SMNVEV (reference sequence). CDR3 nucleotides: TGTGCCAGCTTAAGGCGACTAGCGGGAACCTACGAGCAGTACTTC. As protein: CASLRRLAGTYEQYF.

The chain's CDR3 is CASSLTGMRYEQYF. CDR3 coding DNA: TGTGCCAGCAGCCTCACAGGGATGCGCTACGAGCAGTACTTC. This sequence joins TRBV9 and TRBJ2-7; tentatively, D is TRBD1 (6 bases). Between the trimmed V and J ends, which lost 4 bases and 3 bases, there was a span of 14 bases. Germline V gene data show CDR1 as SGDLS and CDR2 as YYNGEE. The length of the CDR3 is 14 residues.

This chain links TRBV6-1 with TRBJ1-5; 7 nucleotides line up with TRBD1. J gave up 1 base and V 2 bases, and 11 bases lay outside the gene matches. The germline CDR1 and CDR2 sequences are MNHNS and SASEGT. The CDR3 contains 18 residues. The CDR3 bases are TGTGCCAGCAGTGAACTAGACAGGGAATGGCTAAGCAATCAGCCCCAGCATTTT. Translation gives CASSELDREWLSNQPQHF.

This rearrangement joins TRBV20-1 to TRBJ2-3; D is unclear. Germline CDR1 is DFQATT and CDR2 is SNEGSKA (reference sequence). The CDR3 contains 10 residues. Trimming stripped 6 bases from V and 5 bases from J, with 6 bases between. The CDR3 sequence: CSAPGDTQYF. The CDR3 DNA follows: TGCAGTGCCCCTGGAGATACGCAGTATTTT.